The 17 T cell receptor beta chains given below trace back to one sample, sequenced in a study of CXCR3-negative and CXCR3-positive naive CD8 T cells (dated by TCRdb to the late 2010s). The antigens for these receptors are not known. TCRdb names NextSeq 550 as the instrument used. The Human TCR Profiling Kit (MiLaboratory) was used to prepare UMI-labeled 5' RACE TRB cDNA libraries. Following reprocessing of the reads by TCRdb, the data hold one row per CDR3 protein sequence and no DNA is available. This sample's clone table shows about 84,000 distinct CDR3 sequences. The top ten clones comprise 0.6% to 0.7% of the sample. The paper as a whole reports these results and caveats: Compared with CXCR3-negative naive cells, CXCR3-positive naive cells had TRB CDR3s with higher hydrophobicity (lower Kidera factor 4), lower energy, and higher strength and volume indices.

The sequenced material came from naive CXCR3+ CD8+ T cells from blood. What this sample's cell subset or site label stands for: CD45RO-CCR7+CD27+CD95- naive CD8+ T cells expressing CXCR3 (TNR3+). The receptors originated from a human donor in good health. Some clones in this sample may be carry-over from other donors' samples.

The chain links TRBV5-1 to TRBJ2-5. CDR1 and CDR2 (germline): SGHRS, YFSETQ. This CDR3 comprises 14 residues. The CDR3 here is CASSLDRVEETQYF.

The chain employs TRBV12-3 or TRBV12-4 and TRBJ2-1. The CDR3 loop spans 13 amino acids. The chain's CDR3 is CASSGTTYNEQFF.

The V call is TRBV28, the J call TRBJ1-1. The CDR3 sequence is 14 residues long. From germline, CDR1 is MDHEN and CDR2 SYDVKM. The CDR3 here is CASSLWTFGTEAFF.

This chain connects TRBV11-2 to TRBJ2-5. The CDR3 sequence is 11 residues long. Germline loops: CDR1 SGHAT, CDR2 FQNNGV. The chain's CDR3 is CAIAWGETQYF.

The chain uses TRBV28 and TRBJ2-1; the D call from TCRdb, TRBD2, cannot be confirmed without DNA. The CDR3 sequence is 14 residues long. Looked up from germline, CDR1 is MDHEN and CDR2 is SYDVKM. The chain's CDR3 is CASLRAGNYNEQFF.

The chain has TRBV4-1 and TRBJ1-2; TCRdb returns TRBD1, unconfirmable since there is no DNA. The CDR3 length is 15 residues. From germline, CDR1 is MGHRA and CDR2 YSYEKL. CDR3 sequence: CASSQDAGQGAGYTF.

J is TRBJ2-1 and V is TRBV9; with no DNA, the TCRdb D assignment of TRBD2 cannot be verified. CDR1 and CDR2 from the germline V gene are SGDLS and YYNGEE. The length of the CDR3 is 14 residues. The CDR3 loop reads CASSVVSSGNEQFF.

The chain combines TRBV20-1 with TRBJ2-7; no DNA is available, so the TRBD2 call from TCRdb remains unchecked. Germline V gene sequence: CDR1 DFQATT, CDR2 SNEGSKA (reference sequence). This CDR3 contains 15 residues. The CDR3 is CSAGVSGTFSYEQYF.

The CDR3 reads CASSEAGDIPYEQYF. This chain links TRBV2 with TRBJ2-7; TCRdb proposes TRBD1, but this gene call is untestable without DNA. CDR3 size: 15 residues. Germline V lookup: CDR1 SNHLY, CDR2 FYNNEI.

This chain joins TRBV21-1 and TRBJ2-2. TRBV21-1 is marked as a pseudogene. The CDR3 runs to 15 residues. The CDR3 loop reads CASSKVSLNTGELFF.

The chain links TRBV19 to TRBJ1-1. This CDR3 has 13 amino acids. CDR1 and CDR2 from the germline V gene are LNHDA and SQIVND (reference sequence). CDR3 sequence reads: CASSPRIYTEAFF.

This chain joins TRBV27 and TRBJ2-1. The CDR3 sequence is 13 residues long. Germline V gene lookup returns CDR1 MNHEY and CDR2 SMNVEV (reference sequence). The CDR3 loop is CASSLSISAEQFF.

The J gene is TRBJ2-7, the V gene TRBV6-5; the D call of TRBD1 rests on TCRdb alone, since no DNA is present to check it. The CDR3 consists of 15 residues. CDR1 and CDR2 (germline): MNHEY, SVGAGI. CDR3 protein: CASSYSAGGSYEQYF.

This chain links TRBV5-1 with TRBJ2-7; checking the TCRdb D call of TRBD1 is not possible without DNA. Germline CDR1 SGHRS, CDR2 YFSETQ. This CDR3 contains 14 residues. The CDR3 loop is CASSLVSGRYEQYF.

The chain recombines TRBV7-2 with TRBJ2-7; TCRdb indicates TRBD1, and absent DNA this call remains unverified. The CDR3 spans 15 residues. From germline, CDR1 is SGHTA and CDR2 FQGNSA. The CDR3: CASSRDSRRTYEQYF.

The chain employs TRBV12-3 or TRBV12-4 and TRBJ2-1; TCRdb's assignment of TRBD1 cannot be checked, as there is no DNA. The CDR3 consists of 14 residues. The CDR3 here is CASSPGIGINEQFF.

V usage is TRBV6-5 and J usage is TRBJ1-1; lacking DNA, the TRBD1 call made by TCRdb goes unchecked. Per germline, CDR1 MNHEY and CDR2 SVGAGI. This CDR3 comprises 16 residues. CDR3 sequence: CASSYFPGTGNTEAFF.